The 28 T cell receptor beta chains presented below share a single source sample, sequenced in a study of blood T cell repertoires in COVID-19. Data came from immunoSEQ multiplex PCR; TCRdb stores just in-frame clones and leaves some out. The sample carries more than 250,000 clones, 84% recorded once. Sequencing used peripheral blood. The receptor set was obtained from a human donor in a cohort sampled during active COVID-19.

The chain links TRBV5-1 to TRBJ1-1, with 8 bases identical to TRBD1. J gave up 6 bases and V 3 bases, and 10 bases lay outside the gene matches. Looked up from germline, CDR1 is SGHRS and CDR2 is YFSETQ. The CDR3 contains 15 residues. The CDR3 loop is CASSSVDRGLPEAFF. The CDR3 region has the DNA TGCGCCAGCAGCTCGGTTGACAGGGGTTTGCCTGAAGCTTTCTTT.

V and J are TRBV28 and TRBJ2-1; 8 nucleotides match TRBD2. V was clipped by 6 bases and J by 3 bases; unmatched bases: 7. The CDR3 extends over 15 amino acids. Per the germline V gene, CDR1 is MDHEN and CDR2 is SYDVKM. This CDR3 reads CASSQLAVYYNEQFF. DNA for the CDR3: TGTGCCAGCAGCCAACTAGCGGTTTACTACAATGAGCAGTTCTTC. The variable domain in full, completed from reference TRBV28 and TRBJ2-1, reads DVKVTQSSRYLVKRTGEKVFLECVQDMDHENMFWYRQDPGLGLRLIYFSYDVKMKEKGDIPEGYSVSREKKERFSLILESASTNQTSMYLCASSQLAVYYNEQFFGPGTRLTVL.

The chain employs TRBV15 and TRBJ2-5, with D possibly being TRBD2 (5 bases). This CDR3 region has 13 residues. Germline loops: CDR1 LNHNV, CDR2 YYDKDF (reference sequence). V was pared by 0 bases and J by 4 bases, with 6 bases between. CDR3 in amino acids: CATSRDRGETQYF. In DNA form, the CDR3 reads TGTGCCACCAGCAGAGATCGGGGAGAGACCCAGTACTTC.

V gene TRBV9 combines with J gene TRBJ1-2; 7 bases are a match to TRBD1. V shed 3 bases, J shed 5 bases, and the junction held 10 bases outside the gene matches. Germline loops: CDR1 SGDLS, CDR2 YYNGEE. This CDR3 contains 15 residues. CDR3 loop: CASSARTGFGYGYTF. The CDR3 nucleotides read TGTGCCAGCAGCGCCCGGACAGGATTTGGATATGGCTACACCTTC.

V is TRBV28 and J is TRBJ1-1; 7 bases map to TRBD1. J lost 4 bases, V lost 5 bases, and 7 bases had no gene match. Germline V gives CDR1 MDHEN, CDR2 SYDVKM. CDR3 length: 14 residues. CDR3 protein: CASSEHRGGTEAFF. In DNA form, the CDR3 reads TGTGCCAGCAGTGAACACAGGGGTGGCACTGAAGCTTTCTTT.

The chain carries TRBV5-5 and TRBJ1-1; the D is unclear. This CDR3 contains 13 residues. Deletions cut 1 base from V and 2 bases from J, with 6 bases between. Germline CDR1 SGHKS, CDR2 YYEKEE (reference sequence). CDR3 residues: CASSLKSNTEAFF. The DNA for the CDR3 is TGTGCCAGCAGCTTGAAGAGCAACACTGAAGCTTTCTTT. Variable domain in full (rest from reference TRBV5-5 and TRBJ1-1): DAGVTQSPTHLIKTRGQQVTLRCSPISGHKSVSWYQQVLGQGPQFIFQYYEKEERGRGNFPDRFSARQFPNYSSELNVNALLLGDSALYLCASSLKSNTEAFFGQGTRLTVV.

This clone was seen only once. CDR3 bases: TGTGCCAGCAGCTTAGGCCGGGACAGGGGGCTCTACGAGCAGTACTTC. This translates into CASSLGRDRGLYEQYF. The gene calls are TRBV7-8 and TRBJ2-7, with 12 bases fitting TRBD1. Looked up from germline, CDR1 is SGHVS and CDR2 is FQNEAQ. CDR3 length: 16 amino acids. V trimming: 1 base; J trimming: 3 bases; junction bases outside the gene matches: 4.

The chain couples TRBV7-2 to TRBJ2-2; D gene unclear. The germline V gene encodes CDR1 SGHTA and CDR2 FQGNSA. The V and J ends lost 6 bases and 0 bases respectively, with 5 bases between them. The CDR3 sequence is 13 residues long. The DNA for the CDR3 is TGTGCCAGCAGGGAGACGAACACCGGGGAGCTGTTTTTT. Residues: CASRETNTGELFF. The whole variable domain, filled in from reference TRBV7-2 and TRBJ2-2, reads GAGVSQSPSNKVTEKGKDVELRCDPISGHTALYWYRQSLGQGLEFLIYFQGNSAPDKSGLPSDRFSAERTGGSVSTLTIQRTQQEDSAVYLCASRETNTGELFFGEGSRLTVL.

The V gene is TRBV5-1, the J gene TRBJ1-6; 7 bases fit TRBD1. The junction had 9 bases not matched to a gene; V was cut back by 4 bases and J by 8 bases. This CDR3 comprises 15 residues. CDR1 and CDR2 (germline): SGHRS, YFSETQ. The CDR3 nucleotides are TGCGCCAGCAGCCAGTACGGGACAGTTTATTCACCCCTCCACTTT. Translated: CASSQYGTVYSPLHF. Supplemented by reference TRBV5-1 and TRBJ1-6, the full variable domain reads KAGVTQTPRYLIKTRGQQVTLSCSPISGHRSVSWYQQTPGQGLQFLFEYFSETQRNKGNFPGRFSGRQFSNSRSEMNVSTLELGDSALYLCASSQYGTVYSPLHFGNGTRLTVT.

The chain links TRBV14 to TRBJ1-1, with a possible D match to TRBD1 (6 bases). Germline assignment: CDR1 SGHDN and CDR2 FVKESK. Trimming took off 3 bases at V and 3 bases at J, with 20 bases between the two ends. CDR3 length: 17 amino acids. The CDR3 reads CASSQVGGQGRHTEAFF. In DNA, the CDR3 is TGTGCCAGCAGCCAGGTTGGTGGGCAGGGGAGACACACTGAAGCTTTCTTT.

The chain has TRBV5-1 and TRBJ2-3; the D gene is possibly TRBD1 (6 bases). The ends were cut back, 1 base at V and 3 bases at J, with 12 bases in the middle. Germline V CDR1 and CDR2: SGHRS, YFSETQ. The CDR3 contains 15 residues. In nucleotides, the CDR3 is TGCGCCAGCAGCTTGTCTCAGGGGCGGACAGATACGCAGTATTTT. Translation: CASSLSQGRTDTQYF. The full variable domain, its missing parts supplied by reference TRBV5-1 and TRBJ2-3, is KAGVTQTPRYLIKTRGQQVTLSCSPISGHRSVSWYQQTPGQGLQFLFEYFSETQRNKGNFPGRFSGRQFSNSRSEMNVSTLELGDSALYLCASSLSQGRTDTQYFGPGTRLTVL.

This clone was observed a few times. The rearrangement links TRBV28 to TRBJ1-5; 7 nucleotides agree with TRBD1. The germline V gene encodes CDR1 MDHEN and CDR2 SYDVKM. J gave up 7 bases and V 4 bases, and 4 bases lay outside the gene matches. This CDR3 region has 13 residues. CDR3 sequence: CASSSRGKQPQHF. The CDR3 nucleotides are TGTGCCAGCAGTTCCAGGGGGAAACAGCCCCAGCATTTT.

The chain has TRBV15 and TRBJ2-1, with 12 positions matching TRBD1. Germline lookup yields CDR1 LNHNV and CDR2 YYDKDF (reference sequence). This CDR3 spans 16 amino acids. The V and J ends lost 1 base and 6 bases, in that order; junction bases with no gene match: 4. The CDR3 DNA sequence: TGTGCCACCAGCAGAGGAGGGACAGGGGGCGGCAATGAGCAGTTCTTC. Amino acid sequence: CATSRGGTGGGNEQFF.

The V gene is TRBV19, the J gene TRBJ1-1, with 7 bases matching TRBD1. The CDR3 contains 13 residues. V shed 5 bases, J shed 5 bases, and the junction held 5 bases outside the gene matches. Germline CDR1 reads LNHDA; CDR2 reads SQIVND (reference sequence). CDR3 amino acids: CASSVTGSTEAFF. DNA of the CDR3: TGTGCCAGTAGTGTGACAGGGAGTACTGAAGCTTTCTTT.

The chain uses TRBV6-5 and TRBJ1-1, with TRBD1 identical over 8 bases. The V segment lost 0 bases and the J segment 5 bases; nucleotides outside the gene matches: 2. The length of the CDR3 is 14 residues. Germline values: CDR1 MNHEY, CDR2 SVGAGI. DNA of the CDR3: TGTGCCAGCAGTTACTCCGGACAGGGAACTGAAGCTTTCTTT. Protein sequence: CASSYSGQGTEAFF.

The rearrangement links TRBV28 to TRBJ2-7, with a weak D call TRBD1 (7 bases). This CDR3 comprises 14 residues. Germline values: CDR1 MDHEN, CDR2 SYDVKM. V lost 6 bases and J 6 bases, leaving 18 bases between the germline ends. This CDR3 reads CASRLEGAVGEQYF. CDR3 DNA sequence: TGTGCCAGCAGGCTGGAGGGGGCGGTAGGCGAGCAGTACTTC. Based on the CDR3 plus reference TRBV28 and TRBJ2-7, the full variable domain is DVKVTQSSRYLVKRTGEKVFLECVQDMDHENMFWYRQDPGLGLRLIYFSYDVKMKEKGDIPEGYSVSREKKERFSLILESASTNQTSMYLCASRLEGAVGEQYFGPGTRLTVT.

V and J are TRBV29-1 and TRBJ1-1, with D unresolved. CDR1 SQVTM and CDR2 ANQGSEA come from the germline V gene. With 7 bases removed from V and 4 bases from J, the gap between germline ends came to 13 bases. The CDR3 sequence is 12 residues long. The CDR3 coding sequence is TGCAGCGCTGGAGGCCTGGGCACTGAAGCTTTCTTT. Its translation: CSAGGLGTEAFF.

The J gene is TRBJ2-2, the V gene TRBV5-4; TRBD1 matches 9 bases. The CDR3 sequence is 16 residues long. V lost 4 bases and J lost 5; bases outside the gene matches: 9. Per the germline V gene, CDR1 is SGHNT and CDR2 is YYREEE (reference sequence). The DNA for the CDR3 is TGTGCCAGCAGCCTTGGGACAGGGATGTCGACCGGGGAGCTGTTTTTT. This sequence encodes CASSLGTGMSTGELFF.

The rearrangement uses TRBV6-5 and TRBJ1-2, with 12 bases matching TRBD1. The V and J ends lost 10 bases and 4 bases, in that order; junction bases with no gene match: 7. The CDR3 has 14 amino acids. From germline, CDR1 is MNHEY and CDR2 SVGAGI. CDR3 residues: CATTGQGASYGYTF. CDR3 nucleotides: TGTGCCACGACGGGACAGGGGGCGAGCTATGGCTACACCTTC.

The rearrangement uses TRBV7-6 and TRBJ2-2; D remains unclear. Germline V gives CDR1 SGHVS, CDR2 FNYEAQ. The CDR3 consists of 17 residues. Trimming shortened V by 4 bases and J by 4 bases, and 19 bases separated the two germline ends. For the CDR3, the DNA is TGTGCCAGCAGCTCAAACCCCGAATTCTACAGCACCGGGGAGCTGTTTTTT. Protein sequence: CASSSNPEFYSTGELFF.

The table lists this clone with a few counts. The rearrangement links TRBV4-2 to TRBJ2-5, with 10 bases fitting TRBD2. The CDR3 is made up of 19 amino acids. Per the germline V gene, CDR1 is LGHNA and CDR2 is YNFKEQ. With 0 bases clipped from V and 8 bases from J, the junction kept 18 bases outside the gene matches. The CDR3 is CASSQDLLAGGRSGVTQYF. DNA of the CDR3: TGTGCCAGCAGCCAAGATCTCTTAGCGGGGGGCCGCAGCGGGGTAACCCAGTACTTC.

This sequence joins TRBV12-3 or TRBV12-4 and TRBJ1-2; D ambiguous. The CDR3 runs 13 residues. Trimming removed 4 bases at V and 8 bases at J, with 14 bases between. CDR3 sequence (DNA): TGTGCCAGCAGTTGGCAGGAATACACGGGCTACACCTTC. As protein: CASSWQEYTGYTF.

This clone has more than one count but fewer than ten. The chain employs TRBV6-2 or TRBV6-3 and TRBJ2-5; 7 bases line up with TRBD1. Germline CDR1 MNHEY, CDR2 SVGEGT. V was pared by 0 bases and J by 0 bases, with 4 bases of the junction left unmatched. This CDR3 spans 16 amino acids. The CDR3 DNA reads as TGTGCCAGCAGTTACTCAGCCAGGGGGAACCAAGAGACCCAGTACTTC. Translating it yields CASSYSARGNQETQYF.

DNA of the CDR3: TGCGCCAGCAGCTTGAGGACAGGGAGGGGGTCTGGCTATGGCTACACCTTC. It is translated as CASSLRTGRGSGYGYTF. The chain is built from TRBV5-1 and TRBJ1-2; 8 nucleotides agree with TRBD1. CDR1 and CDR2 from the germline V gene are SGHRS and YFSETQ. V was pared by 1 base and J by 4 bases, with 12 bases of the junction left unmatched. The CDR3 totals 17 residues.

The chain employs TRBV9 and TRBJ1-6; 7 nucleotides line up with TRBD1. The trim removed 2 bases at V and 9 bases at J, leaving 2 bases unmatched. The CDR3 covers 13 residues. Germline loops: CDR1 SGDLS, CDR2 YYNGEE. The CDR3 DNA is TGTGCCAGCAGCGTGACAGGGTCTTCACCCCTCCACTTT. It translates to CASSVTGSSPLHF.

The rearrangement joins TRBV5-6 to TRBJ1-1, with TRBD1 identical over 9 bases. CDR3 length equals 14 residues. Germline V CDR1 and CDR2: SGHDT, YYEEEE. V lost 0 bases, J lost 4 bases, and 1 base stayed unmatched. CDR3 nucleotide sequence: TGTGCCAGCAGCTTGGGGGACAGGGTCACTGAAGCTTTCTTT. Translated: CASSLGDRVTEAFF.

This chain connects TRBV27 to TRBJ1-1; D call uncertain. The CDR3 is 14 amino acids. V was trimmed by 5 bases and J by 1 base, leaving 11 bases between them. From germline, CDR1 is MNHEY and CDR2 SMNVEV (reference sequence). CDR3 residues: CASSPWRRNTEAFF. The CDR3 coding sequence is TGTGCCAGCAGTCCCTGGAGGAGGAACACTGAAGCTTTCTTT.

The chain couples TRBV5-6 to TRBJ1-2, with a tentative D call TRBD1 (5 bases). From germline, CDR1 is SGHDT and CDR2 YYEEEE. This CDR3 has 13 amino acids. V gave up 2 bases and J gave up 6 bases, with 11 bases separating them. The CDR3 is CASSFGRADGYTF. The CDR3 DNA follows: TGTGCCAGCAGCTTTGGCAGGGCTGATGGCTACACCTTC.